This T cell receptor beta chain appears in the sequencing data of a study of cytomegalovirus exposure and HLA in healthy donors. Study-wide context: HLA-typed donors contributed around 88 million unique TCRs, which were held in an early data release.

The PCR had 60 Vbeta and 13 Jbeta primers. Here immunoSEQ multiplex PCR was the method, and the copy in TCRdb shows in-frame clones only, minus some. The data show fewer than 250,000 clones, 75% to 85% seen once. Points from the study as a whole: Some V segments, TRBV6-2 and TRBV6-3 among them, were indistinguishable and were therefore excluded. Per a prior analysis, the majority of TCR beta V segments were productive roughly 90% or roughly 30% of the time.

Unmatched junction bases numbered 5, after V lost 3 bases and J lost 1 base. The CDR3 totals 15 residues. The V gene's germline CDR1 is LNHDA and CDR2 SQIVND (reference sequence). This clone has only a few counts. Its specificity is not known. The V and J genes are TRBV19 and TRBJ2-7, with 8 bases fitting TRBD1. This TCR was recovered from a woman between 45 and 65 years old in good health and CMV-seronegative. The sample was PBMCs. The CDR3, as DNA: TGTGCCAGTAGTATCCGGACAGGGCCGTCCTACGAGCAGTACTTC. Translating gives CASSIRTGPSYEQYF.